This T cell receptor beta chain comes out of a study of shared clonotypes between healthy human individuals. Study-level points and caveats: Rarefaction gave evidence that sorted-subset sequencing remained incomplete despite large depth.

In regard to this clone: Its antigen remains unidentified.

The CDR3 loop spans 16 amino acids. With V trimmed by 4 bases and J by 7 bases, 6 bases remained unmatched. Germline CDR1 reads MNHNS; CDR2 reads SASEGT. Deep-level running was used for the assay. Authors' processing steps: Filtering of immunoSEQ junctional sequences could not match full-length read filtering. TCRdb keeps only in-frame clones here, not all; method: immunoSEQ multiplex PCR. V, J and clone size reflect that table, while D and trimming were determined from the DNA. This sample has over 2 million clones, with 85% to 95% found just once. The chain joins TRBV6-1 to TRBJ2-3; 15 bases match TRBD2. The source of this sequence is a young man in good health. Some clones in this sample may be carry-over from other donors' samples. The sequenced material came from naive CD4+ T cells from PBMCs. Subset in this sample: CD45RA+ positively selected. This chain's CDR3 is CASSVGLAGGQHTQYF. CDR3 nucleotides: TGTGCCAGCAGTGTCGGACTAGCGGGAGGGCAGCATACGCAGTATTTT.